A single T cell receptor (beta chain) is shown here with its context. Produced via immunoSEQ multiplex PCR; TCRdb's table is partial and in-frame only. The sample records approximately 280,000 clones, almost 85% being singletons. The data were obtained in a study of blood T cell repertoires in COVID-19. Study-wide context: Sources were T cells, B-cell-depleted T cells, or PBMCs; the material itself was cDNA or gDNA.

Trimming cost V 8 bases and J 7 bases, with 24 bases left between them. Germline V lookup: CDR1 MNHNY, CDR2 SVGAGI (reference sequence). The CDR3 loop spans 16 amino acids. The source of this sequence is a man in his fifties or sixties with active or convalescent COVID-19. The chain recombines TRBV6-6 with TRBJ1-5; D is possibly TRBD1 (6 bases). Sequencing was done on a sample of peripheral blood. The CDR3: CASSDRQPHRGQPQHF. As DNA, the CDR3 is TGTGCCAGCTCAGACAGGCAACCCCACCGTGGACAGCCCCAGCATTTT.